The 32 T cell receptor beta chains reported below all come from one sample, sequenced in a study of tumor and adjacent non-tumor tissue in lung cancer. A modified ARM-PCR protocol with three rounds of nested PCR amplified TCRbeta. TCRdb reprocessed the multiplex PCR reads via MiXCR and lists one record per CDR3 protein. The data show more than 75,000 distinct CDR3 sequences, with 80% seen just once and around 30% held by the top ten. This sample's RNA came from whole unsorted tissue. Distant lung tissue was collected more than 3 cm away from the tumor edge. The material sequenced was distant non-tumor lung tissue. The receptors shown here come from a man aged 55 to 69 with small cell lung cancer.

A note on this clonotype: A read error may explain this, as a much larger clone is one base away. The chain couples TRBV15 to TRBJ2-1; 7 bases are shared with TRBD2. From germline, CDR1 is LNHNV and CDR2 YYDKDF (reference sequence). The CDR3 runs to 14 residues. Germline trimming cut 3 bases from V and 4 bases from J; bases unmatched to any gene: 3. This CDR3 is CATSSSGIYNEQFF. Written as DNA, the CDR3 is TGTGCCACCAGCAGCAGCGGGATATACAATGAGCAGTTCTTC. Using reference TRBV15 and TRBJ2-1 for the parts outside the CDR3, the full variable domain is DAMVIQNPRYQVTQFGKPVTLSCSQTLNHNVMYWYQQKSSQAPKLLFHYYDKDFNNEADTPDNFQSRRPNTSFCFLDIRSPGLGDTAMYLCATSSSGIYNEQFFGPGTRLTVL.

With regard to this clonotype: One end of the junction is discordant with germline, which a read error may explain. The chain carries TRBV6-1 and TRBJ2-2, with TRBD1 matching over 10 bases. The length of the CDR3 is 16 residues. Germline lookup yields CDR1 MNHNS and CDR2 SASEGT. CDR3 loop: CASSVGTGVVGGELFF. CDR3 nucleotide sequence: TGTGCTAGCAGTGTTGGGACAGGGGTAGTAGGCGGGGAGCTGTTTTTT.

Only a few counts were recorded for this clonotype. This may be a read error: a much more frequent sequence differs by one nucleotide. The chain is built from TRBV4-1 and TRBJ2-1; 12 nucleotides agree with TRBD2. The CDR3 length is 16 residues. Per germline, CDR1 MGHRA and CDR2 YSYEKL. The CDR3 spells CASSLLGLAGNNEQSF. The DNA of the CDR3 is TGCGCCAGCAGCCTGCTGGGACTAGCGGGTAACAATGAGCAGTCCTTC.

About this clonotype itself: A read error may account for a junction end that differs from germline. The V and J genes are TRBV11-3 and TRBJ2-2, with 7 bases aligning to TRBD2. This CDR3 spans 16 amino acids. Germline lookup yields CDR1 SGHNT and CDR2 YENEEA. CDR3 sequence (DNA): TGTGCCTGCAGCTTAACCGCGGGAGTTGTCAACGGGGAGCTGTTTTTT. Residues: CACSLTAGVVNGELFF.

This clonotype was recorded only once. The chain couples TRBV5-1 to TRBJ2-3, with 7 bases lining up with TRBD1. The V gene end was trimmed by 4 bases and the J gene end by 2 bases; junction bases not matched to a gene: 7. The CDR3 totals 15 residues. Germline CDR1 reads SGHRS; CDR2 reads YFSETQ. The CDR3 nucleotides are TGCGCCAGCAGCCTGGCTGGACAGGTCACAGATACGCAGTATTTT. Translated: CASSLAGQVTDTQYF.

Worth noting for this clonotype: The junction shows a germline mismatch at one end, possibly a read error. The V call is TRBV5-1, the J call TRBJ2-3; TRBD2 aligns across 8 bases. CDR3 size: 16 residues. Germline V gene lookup returns CDR1 SGHRS and CDR2 YFSETQ. The CDR3 region has the DNA TGCACCAGCAGCTCGGAAGCGGGAGCGGTCACAGATACGCAGTATTTT. Translation: CTSSSEAGAVTDTQYF.

On this clonotype itself: The junction does not match germline at one end; this may be a read error. The chain joins TRBV12-3 or TRBV12-4 to TRBJ1-6; D unresolved. CDR3 length: 15 amino acids. The CDR3 DNA is TGTGCCAGCAGTTCCGGCGGGAACACGAGTTCACCCCTCCTCTTT. Translated: CASSSGGNTSSPLLF.

In the case of this clonotype: Its ends do not fully match the called genes, so a read error is possible. This chain links TRBV20-1 with TRBJ2-1, with D maybe TRBD2 (5 bases). In germline, CDR1 is DFQATT, CDR2 SNEGSKA (reference sequence). There are 14 residues in the CDR3. The CDR3 protein is CRARGISGYNEQIF. CDR3 DNA sequence: TGCAGAGCTAGAGGGATCAGCGGTTACAATGAACAGATCTTC.

As to this clonotype: The junction shows a germline mismatch at one end, possibly a read error. The rearrangement uses TRBV5-1 and TRBJ2-1; D is perhaps TRBD1 (6 bases). CDR3 length: 15 residues. Germline loops: CDR1 SGHRS, CDR2 YFSETQ. In DNA, the CDR3 is TGCCCCAGCAGCTTGGGGGCCCCGGAAGCCAATGAGCAATTATTC. As protein: CPSSLGAPEANEQLF.

As to this clonotype: One end of the junction varies from germline; a read error may be responsible. The chain has TRBV12-3 or TRBV12-4 and TRBJ1-1, with D perhaps TRBD1 (5 bases). The CDR3 has 13 amino acids. CDR3: CDSSWTLNTEAFF. The CDR3 DNA follows: TGTGACAGCAGCTGGACACTGAACACTGAAGCATTCTTT.

As concerns this clonotype: The CDR3 end shows no conserved phenylalanine or tryptophan, and so a read error is likely. The chain uses TRBV5-4 and TRBJ2-1; D gene uncertain. V was trimmed by 0 bases and J by 3 bases, leaving 10 bases between them. CDR3 length: 15 amino acids. Germline CDR1 reads SGHNT; CDR2 reads YYREEE (reference sequence). The CDR3 reads CASSLAVGGYNEQFL. CDR3 coding DNA: TGTGCCAGCAGCTTGGCGGTGGGCGGCTACAATGAGCAGTTCCTC.

On this clonotype itself: It may be a read error: a sequence one base away is much more abundant. V gene TRBV7-9 combines with J gene TRBJ1-4, with D unresolved. Germline-derived CDR1 and CDR2 are SEHNR and FQNEAQ (reference sequence). The ends were cut back, 5 bases at V and 5 bases at J, with 15 bases in the middle. This CDR3 has 15 amino acids. This CDR3 reads CASSPDMGLNEKLFF. The CDR3, as DNA: TGTGCCAGCAGCCCCGACATGGGCCTAAATGAAAAACTGTTTTTT.

This clonotype occurred a few times. The chain joins TRBV24-1 to TRBJ2-3; D gene ambiguous. Germline V lookup: CDR1 KGHDR, CDR2 SFDVKD. The V end was cut by 5 bases, the J end by 6 bases, with 17 bases between. The CDR3 runs to 15 residues. DNA for the CDR3: TGTGCCACCAGTGGGGGTGGTAACAGACGTGATACGCAGTATTTT. Translation: CATSGGGNRRDTQYF.

Note on this clonotype: Sequence at one end of the junction differs from germline and may be a read error. V is TRBV12-3 or TRBV12-4 and J is TRBJ2-1; TRBD2 might be the D (7 bases). CDR3 size: 15 residues. CDR3 DNA sequence: TGTGTCAGCAGTTTTTGGGGGGAGGGGGAAAATGGGCAGTTCTTC. This translates into CVSSFWGEGENGQFF.

This clonotype was counted between two and nine times. At one of its ends the junction is not consistent with the germline gene, which may arise from a read error. This chain joins TRBV4-1 and TRBJ1-1; D gene uncertain. The CDR3 contains 15 residues. CDR1 is MGHRA, CDR2 YSYEKL, per germline. The DNA for the CDR3 is TGCGCCAGCAGCCAAGTGCTACAGCGGAGGGCTGAAGCTTTCTTC. Encoded protein: CASSQVLQRRAEAFF.

This clonotype is termed medium-sized. The V gene is TRBV11-2, the J gene TRBJ2-1; 11 nucleotides agree with TRBD2. The V gene's germline CDR1 is SGHAT and CDR2 FQNNGV. The CDR3 length is 16 residues. V shed 2 bases, J shed 7 bases, and the junction held 7 bases outside the gene matches. In DNA, the CDR3 is TGTGCCAGCAGCTTATCTTTACTAGCGGGAGATAATGAGCAGTTCTTC. Its translation: CASSLSLLAGDNEQFF.

Worth noting for this clonotype: It may be a read error: a sequence one base away is much more abundant. V gene TRBV11-3 combines with J gene TRBJ2-1; D perhaps matches TRBD2 (6 bases). Trimming took off 7 bases at V and 4 bases at J, with 14 bases between the two ends. CDR3 length: 14 residues. Germline lookup yields CDR1 SGHNT and CDR2 YENEEA. CDR3 loop: CASNLTGGYNEQFF. Written as DNA, the CDR3 is TGTGCCAGCAACTTGACCGGAGGGTACAATGAGCAGTTCTTC.

Details on this clonotype: Sequence at one end of the junction differs from germline and may be a read error. The chain has TRBV9 and TRBJ1-1, with D perhaps matching TRBD1 (6 bases). The V gene's germline CDR1 is SGDLS and CDR2 YYNGEE. This CDR3 spans 13 amino acids. For the CDR3, the DNA is TGTACCAGCAGCCAGGGGCGTGAATCTGAAGTTTTCTTT. This gives the protein CTSSQGRESEVFF.

J is TRBJ2-1 and V is TRBV12-3 or TRBV12-4; 10 bases align to TRBD1. V was clipped by 4 bases and J by 4 bases; unmatched bases: 4. CDR3 length: 15 amino acids. CDR3 in DNA: TGTGCCAGCAGTTCGGGACAGGGGCCTTACAATGAGCAGTTCTTC. This sequence encodes CASSSGQGPYNEQFF.

The chain employs TRBV2 and TRBJ2-2; weak D call: TRBD2 (7 bases). Deletions cut 1 base from V and 0 bases from J, with 18 bases between. Per the germline V gene, CDR1 is SNHLY and CDR2 is FYNNEI. The CDR3 loop spans 19 amino acids. The CDR3 spells CASSEVLGSGGTNTGELFF. The CDR3 DNA reads TGTGCCAGCAGTGAAGTATTGGGTTCGGGGGGCACGAACACCGGGGAGCTGTTTTTT.

Turning to this clonotype: The junction departs from the called germline gene at one end, perhaps through a read error. CDR3 DNA sequence: TGTGCCAGCCTCCGTGGGGATCCTGACTATAATCCACCCCTCCACTTT. Amino acids: CASLRGDPDYNPPLHF. The rearrangement joins TRBV6-9 to TRBJ1-6, with unresolved D. Germline V CDR1 and CDR2: MNHGY, SVAAGI. This CDR3 comprises 16 residues.

This clonotype was seen once. The V and J genes are TRBV12-3 or TRBV12-4 and TRBJ2-5; 7 bases align to TRBD2. J was trimmed by 9 bases and V by 7 bases; bases with no gene match: 11. The CDR3 has 13 residues. CDR3 residues: CASTLGREVAQYF. As DNA, the CDR3 is TGTGCCAGCACTTTGGGACGGGAGGTGGCCCAGTACTTC.

Comments on this clonotype: Mismatch with germline at one junction end may stem from a read error. This chain uses TRBV6-5 with TRBJ2-1; perhaps D is TRBD1 or TRBD2 (5 bases each). CDR1 and CDR2 from the germline V gene are MNHEY and SVGAGI. CDR3 size: 15 residues. In DNA, the CDR3 is TGTGCCGCCAGTTACTCTGGGGGAGTGGGTAATGACCAGTTCTTC. It encodes CAASYSGGVGNDQFF.

A remark on this clonotype: The junction differs from germline at one of its ends, possibly a read error. CDR3 sequence (DNA): TGCAGTGTTAGAGCGGCGAGTACAGATGAAAAACTGTTTTTT. Its translation: CSVRAASTDEKLFF. This chain uses TRBV20-1 with TRBJ1-4; D gene uncertain. Germline CDR1 reads DFQATT; CDR2 reads SNEGSKA (reference sequence). The CDR3 loop spans 14 amino acids.

The rearrangement links TRBV29-1 to TRBJ1-1; D perhaps matches TRBD1 (5 bases). V was clipped by 3 bases and J by 5 bases, with 13 bases between them. Germline V gene sequence: CDR1 SQVTM, CDR2 ANQGSEA. The CDR3 spans 13 residues. Written as DNA, the CDR3 is TGCAGCGTTGAGTTCAGGGAGGGAACTGAAGCTTTCTTT. Amino acids: CSVEFREGTEAFF.

This clonotype was detected ten times or more. The V and J genes are TRBV6-5 and TRBJ2-3; TRBD2 matches 13 bases. In germline, CDR1 is MNHEY, CDR2 SVGAGI. The CDR3 totals 19 residues. The junction had 12 bases not matched to a gene; V was cut back by 6 bases and J by 0 bases. CDR3 sequence: CASSTGRLAGGSSTDTQYF. CDR3 DNA sequence: TGTGCCAGCAGCACTGGCCGACTAGCGGGAGGATCAAGCACAGATACGCAGTATTTT.

With respect to this clonotype: One junction end disagrees with the germline gene, perhaps due to a read error. This CDR3 is CASSLEAGSIEQFF. The CDR3 bases are TGTGCCAGTAGCTTAGAGGCAGGGTCGATTGAACAGTTCTTC. V and J are TRBV11-2 and TRBJ2-1; D perhaps matches TRBD1 (5 bases). Germline V gives CDR1 SGHAT, CDR2 FQNNGV. The CDR3 runs 14 residues.

With respect to this clonotype: A junction end diverges from the germline sequence, so it may reflect a read error. The chain carries TRBV10-3 and TRBJ1-5; D unresolved. Germline loops: CDR1 ENHRY, CDR2 SYGVKD. This CDR3 has 13 residues. CDR3 amino acids: CAISPENNQPQHF. The CDR3 nucleotides are TGTGCAATCAGTCCCGAAAACAATCAGCCCCAGCATTTT.

Concerning this clonotype itself: One end of the junction does not line up with germline, which may come from a read error. The V gene is TRBV5-4, the J gene TRBJ2-1; the D is unclear. This CDR3 spans 14 amino acids. The germline V gene encodes CDR1 SGHNT and CDR2 YYREEE (reference sequence). CDR3 protein: CANSFMKQNNEQFF. The CDR3 DNA reads TGTGCCAACAGCTTTATGAAACAGAATAATGAGCAGTTCTTC.

This clonotype has at least ten counts. V is TRBV7-9 and J is TRBJ2-5; TRBD2 might be the D (6 bases). CDR3 length: 15 amino acids. Trimming took off 1 base at V and 5 bases at J, with 14 bases between the two ends. Germline CDR1 reads SEHNR; CDR2 reads FQNEAQ (reference sequence). CDR3 DNA sequence: TGTGCCAGCAGCTTAGGTTTGCGGGGCTGGGAGACCCAGTACTTC. This translates into CASSLGLRGWETQYF.

In regard to this clonotype: One end of the junction fails to match germline, which may point to a read error. V and J are TRBV12-3 or TRBV12-4 and TRBJ2-3; TRBD2 might be the D (5 bases). The CDR3 sequence is 14 residues long. The CDR3 sequence: CACSKKSGTDTQYF. The CDR3 DNA reads TGTGCCTGCAGTAAAAAGAGCGGCACAGATACGCAGTACTTT.

As to this clonotype: As the CDR3 is not closed by the conserved phenylalanine or tryptophan, this likely results from a read error. The chain recombines TRBV29-1 with TRBJ2-1; TRBD2 might be the D (5 bases). The V end lost 8 bases, the J end lost 5 bases, and 19 bases lay between the germline ends. CDR1 and CDR2 (germline): SQVTM, ANQGSEA. The CDR3 runs 14 residues. The CDR3 nucleotides read TGCAGCCTTCGTACTAGTCTTTGGGACAATGAGCAGTTCTCC. Amino acid sequence: CSLRTSLWDNEQFS.